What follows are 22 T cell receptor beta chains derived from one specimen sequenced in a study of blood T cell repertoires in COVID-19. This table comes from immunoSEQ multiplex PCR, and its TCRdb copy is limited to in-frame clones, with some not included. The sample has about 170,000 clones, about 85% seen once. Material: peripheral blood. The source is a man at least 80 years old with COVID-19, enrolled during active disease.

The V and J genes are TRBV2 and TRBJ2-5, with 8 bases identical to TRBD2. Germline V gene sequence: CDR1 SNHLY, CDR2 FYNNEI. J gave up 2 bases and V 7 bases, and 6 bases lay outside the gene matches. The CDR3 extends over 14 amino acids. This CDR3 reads CASKWRGVQETQYF. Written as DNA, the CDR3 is TGTGCCAGCAAGTGGCGGGGGGTGCAAGAGACCCAGTACTTC.

For the CDR3, the DNA is TGTGCCAGCAAGGTGGGCTACCTGAACACCGGGGAGCTGTTTTTT. Its translation: CASKVGYLNTGELFF. The V call is TRBV3-1 (or the pseudogene TRBV3-2), the J call TRBJ2-2, with unresolved D. This CDR3 contains 15 residues. The germline V gene encodes CDR1 LGHDT and CDR2 YNNKEL (reference sequence). The ends were cut back, 7 bases at V and 1 base at J, with 13 bases in the middle.

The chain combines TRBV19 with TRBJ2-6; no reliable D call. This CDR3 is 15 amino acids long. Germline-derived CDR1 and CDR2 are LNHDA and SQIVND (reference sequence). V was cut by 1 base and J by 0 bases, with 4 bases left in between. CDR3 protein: CASSIAVSGANVLTF. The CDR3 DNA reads TGTGCCAGTAGTATAGCTGTCTCTGGGGCCAACGTCCTGACTTTC.

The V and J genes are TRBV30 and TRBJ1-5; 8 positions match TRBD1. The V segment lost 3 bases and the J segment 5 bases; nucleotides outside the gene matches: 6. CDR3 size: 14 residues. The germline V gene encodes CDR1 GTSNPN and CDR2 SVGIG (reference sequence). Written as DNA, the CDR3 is TGTGCCTGGAGAGACGGGACAGGAGATCAGCCCCAGCATTTT. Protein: CAWRDGTGDQPQHF.

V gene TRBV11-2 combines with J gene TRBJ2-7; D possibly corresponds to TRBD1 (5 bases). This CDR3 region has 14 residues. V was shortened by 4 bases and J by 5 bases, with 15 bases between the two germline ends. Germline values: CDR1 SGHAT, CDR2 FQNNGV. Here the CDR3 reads CASSSVRWGHEQYF. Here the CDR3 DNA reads TGTGCCAGCAGCTCAGTGAGGTGGGGCCACGAGCAGTACTTC. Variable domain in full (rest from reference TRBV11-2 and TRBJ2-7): EAGVAQSPRYKIIEKRQSVAFWCNPISGHATLYWYQQILGQGPKLLIQFQNNGVVDDSQLPKDRFSAERLKGVDSTLKIQPAKLEDSAVYLCASSSVRWGHEQYFGPGTRLTVT.

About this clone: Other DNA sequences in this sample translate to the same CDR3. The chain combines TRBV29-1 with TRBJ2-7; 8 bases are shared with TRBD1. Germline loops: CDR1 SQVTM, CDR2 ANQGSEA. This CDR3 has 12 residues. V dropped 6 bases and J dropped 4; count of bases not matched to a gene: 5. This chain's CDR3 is CSVAGQGYEQYF. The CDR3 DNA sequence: TGCAGCGTGGCCGGACAGGGTTACGAGCAGTACTTC.

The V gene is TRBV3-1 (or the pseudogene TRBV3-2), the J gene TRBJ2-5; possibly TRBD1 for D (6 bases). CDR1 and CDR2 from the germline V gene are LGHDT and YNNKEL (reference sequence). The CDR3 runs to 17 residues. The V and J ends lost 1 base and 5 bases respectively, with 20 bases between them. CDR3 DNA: TGTGCCAGCAGCCAAGCCTGGGCGCAGCGTACAGGGGAGACCCAGTACTTC. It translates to CASSQAWAQRTGETQYF.

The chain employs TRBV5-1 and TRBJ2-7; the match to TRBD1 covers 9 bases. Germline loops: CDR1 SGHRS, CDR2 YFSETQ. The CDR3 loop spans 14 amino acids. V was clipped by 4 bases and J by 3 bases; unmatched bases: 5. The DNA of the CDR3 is TGCGCCAGCAGCAAACCGGGACAGGGCTACGAGCAGTACTTC. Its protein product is CASSKPGQGYEQYF.

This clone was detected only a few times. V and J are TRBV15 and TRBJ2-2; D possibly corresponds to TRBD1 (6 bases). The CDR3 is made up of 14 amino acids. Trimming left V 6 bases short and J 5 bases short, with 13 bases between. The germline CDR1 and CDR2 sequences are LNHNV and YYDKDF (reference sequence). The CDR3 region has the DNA TGTGCCACCAGTGTCAGGGGAAGAACCGGGGAGCTGTTTTTT. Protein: CATSVRGRTGELFF. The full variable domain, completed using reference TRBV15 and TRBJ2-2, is DAMVIQNPRYQVTQFGKPVTLSCSQTLNHNVMYWYQQKSSQAPKLLFHYYDKDFNNEADTPDNFQSRRPNTSFCFLDIRSPGLGDTAMYLCATSVRGRTGELFFGEGSRLTVL.

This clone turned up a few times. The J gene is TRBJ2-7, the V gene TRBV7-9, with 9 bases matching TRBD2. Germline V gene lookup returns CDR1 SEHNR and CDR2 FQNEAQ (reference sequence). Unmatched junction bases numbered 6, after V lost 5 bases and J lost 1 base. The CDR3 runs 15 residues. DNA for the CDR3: TGTGCCAGCAGCCCTAGCGGGGCGGGTTCCTACGAGCAGTACTTC. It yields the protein CASSPSGAGSYEQYF.

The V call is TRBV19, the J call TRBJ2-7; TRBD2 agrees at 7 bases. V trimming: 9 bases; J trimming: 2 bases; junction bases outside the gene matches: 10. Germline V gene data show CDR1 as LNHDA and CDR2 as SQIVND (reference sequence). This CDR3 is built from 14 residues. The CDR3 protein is CASNRRGEAYEQYF. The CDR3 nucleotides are TGTGCCAGCAACCGCCGGGGGGAAGCCTACGAGCAGTACTTC.

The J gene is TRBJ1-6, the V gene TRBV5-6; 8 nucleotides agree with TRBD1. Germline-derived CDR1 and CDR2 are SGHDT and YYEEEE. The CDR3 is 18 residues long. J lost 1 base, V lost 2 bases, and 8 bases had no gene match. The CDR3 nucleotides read TGTGCCAGCAGCTTCGGACAGGGCTTAATATCCTATAATTCACCCCTCCACTTT. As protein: CASSFGQGLISYNSPLHF.

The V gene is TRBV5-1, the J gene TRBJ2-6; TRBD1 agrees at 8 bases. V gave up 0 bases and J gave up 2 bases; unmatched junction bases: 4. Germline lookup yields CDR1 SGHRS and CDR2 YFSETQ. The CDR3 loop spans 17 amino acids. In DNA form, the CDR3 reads TGCGCCAGCAGCTTGGACAGGGGGTCGACTGGGGCCAACGTCCTGACTTTC. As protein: CASSLDRGSTGANVLTF.

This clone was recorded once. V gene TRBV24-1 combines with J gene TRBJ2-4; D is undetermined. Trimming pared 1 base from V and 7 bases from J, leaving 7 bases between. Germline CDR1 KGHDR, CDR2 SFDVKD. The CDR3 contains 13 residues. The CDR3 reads CATSDFEENIQYF. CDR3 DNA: TGTGCCACCAGTGATTTTGAGGAGAACATTCAGTACTTC.

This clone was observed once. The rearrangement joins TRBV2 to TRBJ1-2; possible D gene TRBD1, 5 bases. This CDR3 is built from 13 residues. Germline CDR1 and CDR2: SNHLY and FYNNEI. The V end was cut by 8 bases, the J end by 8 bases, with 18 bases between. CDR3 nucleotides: TGTGCCAGCGCTTTCTCCCGGGGGGACGGCTACACCTTC. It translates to CASAFSRGDGYTF.

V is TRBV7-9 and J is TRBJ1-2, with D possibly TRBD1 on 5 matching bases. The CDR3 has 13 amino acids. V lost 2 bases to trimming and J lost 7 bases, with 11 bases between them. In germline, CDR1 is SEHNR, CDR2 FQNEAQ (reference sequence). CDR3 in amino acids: CASSLPGSGGYTF. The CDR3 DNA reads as TGTGCCAGCAGCTTACCAGGGTCCGGTGGCTACACCTTC.

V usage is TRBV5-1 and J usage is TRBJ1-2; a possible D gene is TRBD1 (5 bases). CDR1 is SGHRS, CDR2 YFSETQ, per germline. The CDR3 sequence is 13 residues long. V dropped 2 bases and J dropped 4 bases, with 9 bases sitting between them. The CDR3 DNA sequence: TGCGCCAGCAGCTTTGGGGGGAGCTATGGCTACACCTTC. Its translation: CASSFGGSYGYTF. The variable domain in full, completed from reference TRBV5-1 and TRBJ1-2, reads KAGVTQTPRYLIKTRGQQVTLSCSPISGHRSVSWYQQTPGQGLQFLFEYFSETQRNKGNFPGRFSGRQFSNSRSEMNVSTLELGDSALYLCASSFGGSYGYTFGSGTRLTVV.

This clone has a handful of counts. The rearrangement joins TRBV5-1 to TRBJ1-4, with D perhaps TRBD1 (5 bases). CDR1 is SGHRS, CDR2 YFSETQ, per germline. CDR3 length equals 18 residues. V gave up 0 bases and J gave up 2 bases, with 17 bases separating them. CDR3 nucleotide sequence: TGCGCCAGCAGCTTGGAGGGAATTCGTCACAGGACTAATGAAAAACTGTTTTTT. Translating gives CASSLEGIRHRTNEKLFF.

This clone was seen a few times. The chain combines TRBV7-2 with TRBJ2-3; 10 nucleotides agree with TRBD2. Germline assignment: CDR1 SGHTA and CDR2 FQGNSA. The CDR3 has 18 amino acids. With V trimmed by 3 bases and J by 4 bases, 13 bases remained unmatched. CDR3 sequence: CASSFRLPSGGQADTQYF. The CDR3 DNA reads TGTGCCAGCAGCTTCAGGTTACCTAGCGGGGGTCAGGCAGATACGCAGTATTTT. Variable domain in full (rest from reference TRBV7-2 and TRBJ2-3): GAGVSQSPSNKVTEKGKDVELRCDPISGHTALYWYRQSLGQGLEFLIYFQGNSAPDKSGLPSDRFSAERTGGSVSTLTIQRTQQEDSAVYLCASSFRLPSGGQADTQYFGPGTRLTVL.

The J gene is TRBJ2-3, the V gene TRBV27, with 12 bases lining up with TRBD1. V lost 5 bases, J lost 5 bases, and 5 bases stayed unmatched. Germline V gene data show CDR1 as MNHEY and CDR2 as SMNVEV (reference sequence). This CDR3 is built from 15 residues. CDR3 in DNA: TGTGCCAGCAGTGTGGGACAGGGGGCTGTAGATACGCAGTATTTT. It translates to CASSVGQGAVDTQYF.

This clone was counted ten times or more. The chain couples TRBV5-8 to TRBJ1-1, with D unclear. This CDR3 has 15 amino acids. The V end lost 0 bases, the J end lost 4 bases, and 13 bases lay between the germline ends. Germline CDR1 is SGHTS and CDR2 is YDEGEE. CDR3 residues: CASSLAWAWSTEAFF. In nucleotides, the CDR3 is TGTGCCAGCAGCTTGGCTTGGGCTTGGTCCACTGAAGCTTTCTTT.

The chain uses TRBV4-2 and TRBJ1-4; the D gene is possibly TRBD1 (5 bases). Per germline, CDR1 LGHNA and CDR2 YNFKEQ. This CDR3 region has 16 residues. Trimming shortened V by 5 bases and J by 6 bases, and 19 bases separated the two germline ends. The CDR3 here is CASSSATRGVDEKLFF. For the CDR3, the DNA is TGTGCCAGCAGCTCAGCGACGCGGGGCGTGGATGAAAAACTGTTTTTT.